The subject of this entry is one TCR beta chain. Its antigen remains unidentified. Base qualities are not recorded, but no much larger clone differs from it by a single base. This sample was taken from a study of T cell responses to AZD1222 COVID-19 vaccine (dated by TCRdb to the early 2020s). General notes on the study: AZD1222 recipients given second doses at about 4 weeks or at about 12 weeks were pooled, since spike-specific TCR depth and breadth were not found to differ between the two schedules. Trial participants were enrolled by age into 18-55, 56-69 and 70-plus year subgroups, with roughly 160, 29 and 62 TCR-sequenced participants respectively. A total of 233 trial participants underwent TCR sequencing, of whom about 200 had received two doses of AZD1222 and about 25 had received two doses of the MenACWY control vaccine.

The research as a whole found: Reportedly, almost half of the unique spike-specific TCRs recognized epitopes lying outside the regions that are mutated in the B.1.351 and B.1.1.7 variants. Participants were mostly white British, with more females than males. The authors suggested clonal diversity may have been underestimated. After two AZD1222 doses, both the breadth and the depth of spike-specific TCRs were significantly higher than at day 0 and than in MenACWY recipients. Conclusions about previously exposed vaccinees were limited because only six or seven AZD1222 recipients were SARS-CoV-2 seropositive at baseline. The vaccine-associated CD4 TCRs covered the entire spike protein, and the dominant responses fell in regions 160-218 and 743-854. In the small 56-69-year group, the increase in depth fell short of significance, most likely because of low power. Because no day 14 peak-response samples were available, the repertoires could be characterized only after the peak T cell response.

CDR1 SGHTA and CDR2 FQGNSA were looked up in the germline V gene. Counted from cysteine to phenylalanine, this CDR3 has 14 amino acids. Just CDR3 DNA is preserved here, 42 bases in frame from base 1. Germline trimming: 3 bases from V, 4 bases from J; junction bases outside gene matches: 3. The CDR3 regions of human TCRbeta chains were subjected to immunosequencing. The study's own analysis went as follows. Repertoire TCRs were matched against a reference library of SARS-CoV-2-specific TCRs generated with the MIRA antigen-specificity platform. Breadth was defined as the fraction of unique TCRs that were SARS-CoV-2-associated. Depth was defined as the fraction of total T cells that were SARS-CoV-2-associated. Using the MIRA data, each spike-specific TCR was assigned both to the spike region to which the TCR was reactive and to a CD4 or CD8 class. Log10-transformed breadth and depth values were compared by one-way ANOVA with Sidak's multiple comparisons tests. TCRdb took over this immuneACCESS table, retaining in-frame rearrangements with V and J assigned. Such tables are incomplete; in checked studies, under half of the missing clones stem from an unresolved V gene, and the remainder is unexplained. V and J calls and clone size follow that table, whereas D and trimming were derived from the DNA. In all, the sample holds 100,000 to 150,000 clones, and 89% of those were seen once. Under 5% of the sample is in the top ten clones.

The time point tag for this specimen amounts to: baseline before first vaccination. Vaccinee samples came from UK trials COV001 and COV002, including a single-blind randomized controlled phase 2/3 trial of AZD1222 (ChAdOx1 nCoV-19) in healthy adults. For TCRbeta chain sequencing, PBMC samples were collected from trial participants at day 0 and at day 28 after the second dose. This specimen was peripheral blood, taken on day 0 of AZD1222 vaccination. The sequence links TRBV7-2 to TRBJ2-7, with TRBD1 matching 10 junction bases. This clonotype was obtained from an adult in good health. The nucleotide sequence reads TGTGCCAGCAGCTTGTGGGACAGGGGTTACGAGCAGTACTTC. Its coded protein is CASSLWDRGYEQYF.